This passage covers 6 T cell receptor beta chains from one sample sequenced in a study of cytomegalovirus exposure and HLA in healthy donors. This PCR relied on a set of 60 Vbeta primers and 13 Jbeta primers. Only in-frame clones appear in the TCRdb table, and some are missing; sequencing was by immunoSEQ multiplex PCR. Of about 140,000 clones listed, roughly 76% are singletons. Sequences were obtained from PBMCs. The source of these receptors is a human donor in good health.

The chain couples TRBV4-2 to TRBJ2-7; 10 nucleotides agree with TRBD2. Germline V gene data show CDR1 as LGHNA and CDR2 as YNFKEQ. V lost 3 bases and J lost 7; bases outside the gene matches: 12. The length of the CDR3 is 16 residues. DNA for the CDR3: TGTGCCAGCAGCCAGGGAAAGCGGGGGGGATTAGGTGAGCAGTACTTC. Translated, it gives CASSQGKRGGLGEQYF.

V is TRBV7-9 and J is TRBJ1-3; possible D gene TRBD1, 5 bases. Between the trimmed V and J ends, which lost 3 bases and 0 bases, there was a span of 9 bases. The CDR3 runs to 15 residues. CDR1 SEHNR and CDR2 FQNEAQ come from the germline V gene (reference sequence). This chain's CDR3 is CASSFDSASGNTIYF. CDR3 coding DNA: TGTGCCAGCAGCTTTGACAGTGCCTCTGGAAACACCATATATTTT. The full variable domain, in which reference TRBV7-9 and TRBJ1-3 provide the parts outside the CDR3, is DTGVSQNPRHKITKRGQNVTFRCDPISEHNRLYWYRQTLGQGPEFLTYFQNEAQLEKSRLLSDRFSAERPKGSFSTLEIQRTEQGDSAMYLCASSFDSASGNTIYFGEGSWLTVV.

This clone showed up just a few times. The chain combines TRBV28 with TRBJ1-4; a possible D gene is TRBD1 (5 bases). Germline CDR1 reads MDHEN; CDR2 reads SYDVKM. V lost 3 bases to trimming and J lost 5 bases, with 10 bases between them. This CDR3 has 14 amino acids. This CDR3 is CASSFPGNNEKLFF. The CDR3, as DNA: TGTGCCAGCAGTTTCCCAGGGAACAATGAAAAACTGTTTTTT.

The chain is built from TRBV7-6 and TRBJ2-3; D uncertain. Trimming removed 2 bases from V and 4 bases from J, with 10 bases in between. This CDR3 is built from 14 residues. Germline CDR1 is SGHVS and CDR2 is FNYEAQ. CDR3 sequence (DNA): TGTGCCAGCAGCTTAAGCCGAGAGGCAGATACGCAGTATTTT. Encoded protein: CASSLSREADTQYF.

This clone was observed once. The gene calls are TRBV9 and TRBJ2-3; 8 positions match TRBD2. J gave up 2 bases and V 0 bases, and 5 bases lay outside the gene matches. Germline CDR1 SGDLS, CDR2 YYNGEE. The CDR3 runs to 16 residues. CDR3 nucleotide sequence: TGTGCCAGCAGCGTAGCTACGGGGGGGCCCACAGATACGCAGTATTTT. Amino acid sequence: CASSVATGGPTDTQYF.

The J gene is TRBJ2-1, the V gene TRBV7-6; TRBD1 aligns across 9 bases. Germline-derived CDR1 and CDR2 are SGHVS and FNYEAQ. V gave up 1 base and J gave up 9 bases; unmatched junction bases: 7. The CDR3 spans 15 residues. The CDR3 here is CASSLGLGQGIEQFF. The CDR3 nucleotides are TGTGCCAGCAGCTTAGGTTTGGGACAGGGTATTGAGCAGTTCTTC.